These 25 T cell receptor beta chains originate from one sample sequenced in a study of shared clonotypes between healthy human individuals. Clones were read by immunoSEQ multiplex PCR, and TCRdb kept only the in-frame ones, dropping some. The top ten clones hold more than 0.12% of a sample with about 2.4 million clones, 85% to 95% of them seen once. Sequenced sample: naive CD4+ T cells sorted from blood. Described subset: CD45RA+ positively selected. These receptors all stem from a man aged 18-30 years in good health.

The rearrangement uses TRBV7-2 and TRBJ2-7, with 8 bases lining up with TRBD2. The CDR3 sequence is 16 residues long. J was trimmed by 0 bases and V by 1 base; bases with no gene match: 5. Germline assignment: CDR1 SGHTA and CDR2 FQGNSA. The CDR3 sequence is CASSLGGGRSSYEQYF. The CDR3 DNA follows: TGTGCCAGCAGCTTAGGGGGCGGGAGGTCCTCCTACGAGCAGTACTTC.

The chain is built from TRBV19 and TRBJ1-4; tentative D call: TRBD1 (5 bases). Trimming shortened V by 6 bases and J by 4 bases, and 9 bases separated the two germline ends. Germline V gene lookup returns CDR1 LNHDA and CDR2 SQIVND (reference sequence). The CDR3 covers 13 residues. The CDR3 spells CASRTQDNEKLFF. CDR3 nucleotides: TGTGCCAGTAGGACACAGGATAATGAAAAACTGTTTTTT.

This sequence joins TRBV10-2 and TRBJ2-2; 7 nucleotides align to TRBD1. Germline trimming cut 0 bases from V and 2 bases from J; bases unmatched to any gene: 6. In germline, CDR1 is WSHSY, CDR2 SAAADI. The CDR3 consists of 17 residues. The CDR3 is CASSESIGTANTGELFF. CDR3 DNA sequence: TGCGCCAGCAGTGAGTCGATTGGGACAGCTAACACCGGGGAGCTGTTTTTT.

This clone was seen just once. The chain uses TRBV2 and TRBJ1-4; D is unclear. CDR3 size: 15 residues. CDR1 and CDR2 (germline): SNHLY, FYNNEI. Trimming removed 6 bases at V and 3 bases at J, with 14 bases between. The CDR3 loop reads CASRAHLGPNEKLFF. CDR3 coding DNA: TGTGCCAGCAGAGCCCACCTTGGTCCTAATGAAAAACTGTTTTTT.

The chain combines TRBV6-5 with TRBJ1-6; 7 nucleotides agree with TRBD1. Germline CDR1 reads MNHEY; CDR2 reads SVGAGI. V shed 0 bases, J shed 4 bases, and the junction held 3 bases outside the gene matches. The CDR3 is made up of 16 amino acids. The CDR3 region is CASSYSTRGYNSPLHF. The CDR3 coding sequence is TGTGCCAGCAGTTACTCGACCAGGGGGTATAATTCACCCCTCCACTTT.

The J gene is TRBJ1-4, the V gene TRBV11-2; D is undetermined. CDR1 is SGHAT, CDR2 FQNNGV, per germline. V gave up 5 bases and J gave up 1 base, with 8 bases separating them. This CDR3 comprises 14 residues. This CDR3 is CASSPDRTNEKLFF. DNA of the CDR3: TGTGCCAGCAGCCCCGACCGAACTAATGAAAAACTGTTTTTT.

The J gene is TRBJ2-2, the V gene TRBV5-1, with a tentative D call TRBD2 (6 bases). V dropped 5 bases and J dropped 0 bases, with 8 bases sitting between them. The germline gives CDR1 SGHRS, CDR2 YFSETQ. There are 14 residues in the CDR3. As DNA, the CDR3 is TGCGCCAGCAGAGGCGGGGCGAACACCGGGGAGCTGTTTTTT. Its protein is CASRGGANTGELFF.

CDR3 in amino acids: CASSYDRRSSYEQYF. CDR3 bases: TGTGCCAGCAGTTACGACCGGCGGAGCTCCTACGAGCAGTACTTC. V gene TRBV6-5 combines with J gene TRBJ2-7, with D unclear. Trimming took 2 bases from V and 0 from J, leaving 11 bases between them. CDR1 and CDR2 (germline): MNHEY, SVGAGI. This CDR3 is 15 amino acids long.

The CDR3 sequence is CAISNFEGLQETQYF. DNA for the CDR3: TGTGCCATCAGTAATTTCGAGGGTCTACAAGAGACCCAGTACTTC. This chain joins TRBV10-3 and TRBJ2-5, with a weak D call TRBD2 (5 bases). Germline V gene data show CDR1 as ENHRY and CDR2 as SYGVKD. The CDR3 runs 15 residues. Trimming shortened V by 5 bases and J by 2 bases, and 15 bases separated the two germline ends.

DNA of the CDR3: TGTGCCAGCTCACCACCGCGGACCGGGAGTCAGACCCTGGAGACCCAGTACTTC. This encodes CASSPPRTGSQTLETQYF. This chain links TRBV18 with TRBJ2-5, with D possibly matching TRBD2 (6 bases). The germline V gene has CDR1 KGHSH and CDR2 LQKENI. Trimming removed 0 bases at V and 5 bases at J, with 22 bases between. The CDR3 runs 18 residues.

In this sample, this clone turned up once. V usage is TRBV30 and J usage is TRBJ1-4, with D maybe TRBD1 (5 bases). Looked up from germline, CDR1 is GTSNPN and CDR2 is SVGIG (reference sequence). Trimming pared 1 base from V and 8 bases from J, leaving 17 bases between. This CDR3 is 15 amino acids long. CDR3 sequence: CAWSGGTGLREKLFF. DNA of the CDR3: TGTGCCTGGAGTGGGGGGACGGGCCTGCGGGAAAAACTGTTTTTT.

Note on this clone: Within the sample, other DNA sequences also encode this same CDR3. The chain couples TRBV5-1 to TRBJ2-7; unclear D gene. This CDR3 has 14 amino acids. CDR1 is SGHRS, CDR2 YFSETQ, per germline. Deletions cut 0 bases from V and 3 bases from J, with 10 bases between. The DNA of the CDR3 is TGCGCCAGCAGCTTGGTCGGTAGCAACTACGAGCAGTACTTC. Encoded protein: CASSLVGSNYEQYF.

V gene TRBV6-5 combines with J gene TRBJ2-5; TRBD1 agrees at 7 bases. In germline, CDR1 is MNHEY, CDR2 SVGAGI. CDR3 size: 15 residues. The trim removed 5 bases at V and 5 bases at J, leaving 11 bases unmatched. CDR3 coding DNA: TGTGCCAGCAGTCCAGGGGGAACAGGGGTGGAGACCCAGTACTTC. This codes for CASSPGGTGVETQYF.

The J gene is TRBJ2-1, the V gene TRBV5-4; 14 bases are shared with TRBD2. Germline lookup yields CDR1 SGHNT and CDR2 YYREEE (reference sequence). The J segment lost 7 bases and the V segment lost 3 bases, leaving 6 bases of the junction unmatched. The CDR3 extends over 16 amino acids. The CDR3 sequence: CASSSGTSGGINEQFF. In DNA form, the CDR3 reads TGTGCCAGCAGCTCGGGGACTAGCGGGGGCATTAATGAGCAGTTCTTC.

The J gene is TRBJ2-5, the V gene TRBV18; unclear D gene. CDR1 and CDR2 from the germline V gene are KGHSH and LQKENI. The CDR3 runs 12 residues. V gave up 4 bases and J gave up 5 bases, with 8 bases separating them. CDR3: CASSQIGETQYF. The CDR3 DNA follows: TGTGCCAGCTCACAAATTGGGGAGACCCAGTACTTC.

The V and J genes are TRBV2 and TRBJ1-2; no clear D. Trimming took off 4 bases at V and 8 bases at J, with 11 bases between the two ends. CDR1 and CDR2 (germline): SNHLY, FYNNEI. This CDR3 is built from 12 residues. The CDR3, as DNA: TGTGCCAGCAGTGGACACTTGGGGGGCTACACCTTC. Translation: CASSGHLGGYTF.

The rearrangement uses TRBV7-2 and TRBJ1-5; unclear D gene. Germline CDR1 is SGHTA and CDR2 is FQGNSA. The length of the CDR3 is 18 residues. Trimming removed 6 bases at V and 0 bases at J, with 21 bases between. The CDR3 region is CASRPRMAGNYSNQPQHF. The CDR3, as DNA: TGTGCCAGCAGGCCCCGAATGGCCGGGAATTATAGCAATCAGCCCCAGCATTTT.

The rearrangement uses TRBV7-9 and TRBJ1-4; TRBD1 is a possible D gene (5 bases). Between the trimmed V and J ends, which lost 1 base and 7 bases, there was a span of 13 bases. From germline, CDR1 is SEHNR and CDR2 FQNEAQ (reference sequence). The CDR3 runs to 15 residues. In nucleotides, the CDR3 is TGTGCCAGCAGCTTAGTAGGCCCGGGGGGTGAAAAACTGTTTTTT. Its translation is CASSLVGPGGEKLFF.

V usage is TRBV7-9 and J usage is TRBJ2-5; D may be TRBD1 (6 bases). The ends were cut back, 4 bases at V and 1 base at J, with 13 bases in the middle. Looked up from germline, CDR1 is SEHNR and CDR2 is FQNEAQ (reference sequence). CDR3 size: 15 residues. CDR3: CASSSGDTSQETQYF. DNA for the CDR3: TGTGCCAGCAGCTCTGGGGACACCAGCCAAGAGACCCAGTACTTC.

The V and J genes are TRBV5-1 and TRBJ1-2; 11 nucleotides match TRBD1. The CDR3 has 17 amino acids. V lost 4 bases to trimming and J lost 1 base; unmatched junction nucleotides: 9. Per the germline V gene, CDR1 is SGHRS and CDR2 is YFSETQ. CDR3 in DNA: TGCGCCAGCAGCGCGGGGACAGGGGGAGCGAATAACTATGGCTACACCTTC. Translating gives CASSAGTGGANNYGYTF.

The chain recombines TRBV7-6 with TRBJ1-5; maybe TRBD1 (6 bases). The CDR3 length is 14 residues. V shed 1 base and J shed 6 bases, with 10 bases lying between them. The germline V gene encodes CDR1 SGHVS and CDR2 FNYEAQ. The CDR3 loop is CASSLGQVGQPQHF. CDR3 coding DNA: TGTGCCAGCAGCTTAGGACAGGTGGGTCAGCCCCAGCATTTT.

This clone has only one observation. V is TRBV4-3 and J is TRBJ2-7, with TRBD2 identical over 10 bases. The germline V gene has CDR1 LGHNA and CDR2 YSLEER. The CDR3 runs 19 residues. Trimming removed 4 bases from V and 3 bases from J; junction bases left unmatched: 18. The CDR3: CASSPAQGGASGSFYEQYF. The CDR3 bases are TGCGCCAGCAGCCCCGCCCAGGGTGGGGCTAGCGGGAGTTTCTACGAGCAGTACTTC.

The V and J genes are TRBV9 and TRBJ1-3; D uncertain. This CDR3 is built from 14 residues. Germline CDR1 is SGDLS and CDR2 is YYNGEE. V dropped 0 bases and J dropped 4 bases, with 8 bases sitting between them. The CDR3 sequence is CASSVGHLGNTIYF. CDR3 in DNA: TGTGCCAGCAGCGTAGGGCACCTGGGAAACACCATATATTTT.

This clone was detected only once. The chain recombines TRBV5-5 with TRBJ1-2, with no clear D. From germline, CDR1 is SGHKS and CDR2 YYEKEE (reference sequence). This CDR3 has 15 residues. V gave up 0 bases and J gave up 6 bases, with 15 bases separating them. CDR3 sequence: CASSLVSTSGNGYTF. As DNA, the CDR3 is TGTGCCAGCAGCTTGGTATCCACCTCGGGGAATGGCTACACCTTC.

V usage is TRBV5-1 and J usage is TRBJ2-2; D remains unclear. This CDR3 comprises 14 residues. Trimming cost V 9 bases and J 0 bases, with 12 bases left between them. Germline lookup yields CDR1 SGHRS and CDR2 YFSETQ. DNA of the CDR3: TGCGCCACCAGGCCTGAAGCGAACACCGGGGAGCTGTTTTTT. This translates into CATRPEANTGELFF.